This is a list of T cell receptor beta chains from one sample in a study of T cells after yellow fever vaccination. One entry per CDR3 protein, called by TCRdb with MiXCR from the 5' RACE reads. The sample has around 330,000 distinct CDR3 sequences; approximately 3.8% are singletons. Material: PBMCs, obtained on the day of the yellow fever booster vaccination. The receptors derive from a man between 18 and 35 years old who received the YFV17D yellow fever vaccine. CDR3s include the opening cysteine and the closing phenylalanine or tryptophan. A D gene is named only where the DNA matches it firmly. For some rows the clone size is stated as once, few or many, or as a class when expanded; others skip it.

J,D,size,V,CDR3,DNA
TRBJ2-1,-,few,TRBV11-2,CASSLTPGLTPHNEQFF,TGTGCCAGCAGCCTAACCCCGGGACTTACCCCCCACAATGAGCAGTTCTTC
TRBJ2-7,TRBD1,many,TRBV5-6,CASSISPGQGYEQYF,TGTGCCAGCAGCATCTCACCGGGACAGGGCTACGAGCAGTACTTC
TRBJ2-3,TRBD2,few,TRBV6-5,CASSYSPSGGAPDTQYF,TGTGCCAGCAGTTACTCACCCAGCGGGGGGGCCCCAGATACGCAGTATTTT
TRBJ1-2,-,many,TRBV7-2,CASSIQDRFNGYTF,TGTGCCAGCAGTATACAGGATAGGTTCAATGGCTACACCTTC
TRBJ1-2,-,few,TRBV7-9,CASSLEVAPYGYTF,TGTGCCAGCAGCTTAGAAGTAGCCCCCTATGGCTACACCTTC
TRBJ1-1,-,many,TRBV3-1,CASSQGRNTEAFF,TGTGCCAGCAGCCAGGGGAGGAACACTGAAGCTTTCTTT
TRBJ2-1,-,many,TRBV20-1,CSARDRGRWYNEQFF,TGCAGTGCTAGAGATCGGGGGCGGTGGTACAATGAGCAGTTCTTC
TRBJ2-4,-,-,TRBV7-2,CASTSTGNIQYF,TGTGCCAGCACCTCCACAGGGAACATTCAGTACTTC
TRBJ2-3,-,many,TRBV29-1,CSVDQTQYF,TGCAGCGTTGACCAGACGCAGTATTTT
TRBJ1-1,-,few,TRBV5-1,CASSHLAGVDTEAFF,TGCGCCAGCAGCCACCTTGCAGGGGTGGACACTGAAGCTTTCTTT
TRBJ1-1,-,-,TRBV10-3,CAIRKQENTEAFF,TGTGCCATCAGAAAACAGGAGAACACTGAAGCTTTCTTT